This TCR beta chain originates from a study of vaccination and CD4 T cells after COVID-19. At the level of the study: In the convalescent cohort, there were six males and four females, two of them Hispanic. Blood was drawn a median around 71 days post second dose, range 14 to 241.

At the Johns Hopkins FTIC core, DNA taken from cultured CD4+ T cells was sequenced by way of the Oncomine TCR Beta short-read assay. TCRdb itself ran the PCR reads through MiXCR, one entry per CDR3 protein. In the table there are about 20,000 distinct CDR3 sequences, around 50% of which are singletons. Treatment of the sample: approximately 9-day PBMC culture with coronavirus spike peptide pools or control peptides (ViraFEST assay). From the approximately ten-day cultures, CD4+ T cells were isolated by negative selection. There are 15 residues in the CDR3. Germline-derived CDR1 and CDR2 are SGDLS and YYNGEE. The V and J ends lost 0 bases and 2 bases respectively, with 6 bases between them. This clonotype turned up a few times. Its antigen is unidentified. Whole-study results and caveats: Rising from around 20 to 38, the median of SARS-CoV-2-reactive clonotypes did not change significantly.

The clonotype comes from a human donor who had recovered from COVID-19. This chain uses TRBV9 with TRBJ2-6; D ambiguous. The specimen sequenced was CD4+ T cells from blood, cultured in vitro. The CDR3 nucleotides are TGTGCCAGCAGCGTAGCGGGCCCTGGGGCCAACGTCCTGACTTTC. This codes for CASSVAGPGANVLTF.